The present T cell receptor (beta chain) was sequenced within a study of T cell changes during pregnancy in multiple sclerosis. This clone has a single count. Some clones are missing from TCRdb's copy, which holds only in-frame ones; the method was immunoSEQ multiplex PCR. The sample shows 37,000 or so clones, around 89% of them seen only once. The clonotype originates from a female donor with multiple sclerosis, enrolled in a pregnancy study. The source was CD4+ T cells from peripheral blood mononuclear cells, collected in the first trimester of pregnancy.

The CDR3 DNA is TGTGCCAGCAGCTTGGACTTCCGATCCTACAATGAGCAGTTCTTC. It encodes CASSLDFRSYNEQFF. The chain links TRBV7-2 to TRBJ2-1, with D possibly matching TRBD2 (5 bases). This CDR3 region has 15 residues. Germline CDR1 is SGHTA and CDR2 is FQGNSA. The V and J ends lost 3 bases and 1 base respectively, with 10 bases between them.